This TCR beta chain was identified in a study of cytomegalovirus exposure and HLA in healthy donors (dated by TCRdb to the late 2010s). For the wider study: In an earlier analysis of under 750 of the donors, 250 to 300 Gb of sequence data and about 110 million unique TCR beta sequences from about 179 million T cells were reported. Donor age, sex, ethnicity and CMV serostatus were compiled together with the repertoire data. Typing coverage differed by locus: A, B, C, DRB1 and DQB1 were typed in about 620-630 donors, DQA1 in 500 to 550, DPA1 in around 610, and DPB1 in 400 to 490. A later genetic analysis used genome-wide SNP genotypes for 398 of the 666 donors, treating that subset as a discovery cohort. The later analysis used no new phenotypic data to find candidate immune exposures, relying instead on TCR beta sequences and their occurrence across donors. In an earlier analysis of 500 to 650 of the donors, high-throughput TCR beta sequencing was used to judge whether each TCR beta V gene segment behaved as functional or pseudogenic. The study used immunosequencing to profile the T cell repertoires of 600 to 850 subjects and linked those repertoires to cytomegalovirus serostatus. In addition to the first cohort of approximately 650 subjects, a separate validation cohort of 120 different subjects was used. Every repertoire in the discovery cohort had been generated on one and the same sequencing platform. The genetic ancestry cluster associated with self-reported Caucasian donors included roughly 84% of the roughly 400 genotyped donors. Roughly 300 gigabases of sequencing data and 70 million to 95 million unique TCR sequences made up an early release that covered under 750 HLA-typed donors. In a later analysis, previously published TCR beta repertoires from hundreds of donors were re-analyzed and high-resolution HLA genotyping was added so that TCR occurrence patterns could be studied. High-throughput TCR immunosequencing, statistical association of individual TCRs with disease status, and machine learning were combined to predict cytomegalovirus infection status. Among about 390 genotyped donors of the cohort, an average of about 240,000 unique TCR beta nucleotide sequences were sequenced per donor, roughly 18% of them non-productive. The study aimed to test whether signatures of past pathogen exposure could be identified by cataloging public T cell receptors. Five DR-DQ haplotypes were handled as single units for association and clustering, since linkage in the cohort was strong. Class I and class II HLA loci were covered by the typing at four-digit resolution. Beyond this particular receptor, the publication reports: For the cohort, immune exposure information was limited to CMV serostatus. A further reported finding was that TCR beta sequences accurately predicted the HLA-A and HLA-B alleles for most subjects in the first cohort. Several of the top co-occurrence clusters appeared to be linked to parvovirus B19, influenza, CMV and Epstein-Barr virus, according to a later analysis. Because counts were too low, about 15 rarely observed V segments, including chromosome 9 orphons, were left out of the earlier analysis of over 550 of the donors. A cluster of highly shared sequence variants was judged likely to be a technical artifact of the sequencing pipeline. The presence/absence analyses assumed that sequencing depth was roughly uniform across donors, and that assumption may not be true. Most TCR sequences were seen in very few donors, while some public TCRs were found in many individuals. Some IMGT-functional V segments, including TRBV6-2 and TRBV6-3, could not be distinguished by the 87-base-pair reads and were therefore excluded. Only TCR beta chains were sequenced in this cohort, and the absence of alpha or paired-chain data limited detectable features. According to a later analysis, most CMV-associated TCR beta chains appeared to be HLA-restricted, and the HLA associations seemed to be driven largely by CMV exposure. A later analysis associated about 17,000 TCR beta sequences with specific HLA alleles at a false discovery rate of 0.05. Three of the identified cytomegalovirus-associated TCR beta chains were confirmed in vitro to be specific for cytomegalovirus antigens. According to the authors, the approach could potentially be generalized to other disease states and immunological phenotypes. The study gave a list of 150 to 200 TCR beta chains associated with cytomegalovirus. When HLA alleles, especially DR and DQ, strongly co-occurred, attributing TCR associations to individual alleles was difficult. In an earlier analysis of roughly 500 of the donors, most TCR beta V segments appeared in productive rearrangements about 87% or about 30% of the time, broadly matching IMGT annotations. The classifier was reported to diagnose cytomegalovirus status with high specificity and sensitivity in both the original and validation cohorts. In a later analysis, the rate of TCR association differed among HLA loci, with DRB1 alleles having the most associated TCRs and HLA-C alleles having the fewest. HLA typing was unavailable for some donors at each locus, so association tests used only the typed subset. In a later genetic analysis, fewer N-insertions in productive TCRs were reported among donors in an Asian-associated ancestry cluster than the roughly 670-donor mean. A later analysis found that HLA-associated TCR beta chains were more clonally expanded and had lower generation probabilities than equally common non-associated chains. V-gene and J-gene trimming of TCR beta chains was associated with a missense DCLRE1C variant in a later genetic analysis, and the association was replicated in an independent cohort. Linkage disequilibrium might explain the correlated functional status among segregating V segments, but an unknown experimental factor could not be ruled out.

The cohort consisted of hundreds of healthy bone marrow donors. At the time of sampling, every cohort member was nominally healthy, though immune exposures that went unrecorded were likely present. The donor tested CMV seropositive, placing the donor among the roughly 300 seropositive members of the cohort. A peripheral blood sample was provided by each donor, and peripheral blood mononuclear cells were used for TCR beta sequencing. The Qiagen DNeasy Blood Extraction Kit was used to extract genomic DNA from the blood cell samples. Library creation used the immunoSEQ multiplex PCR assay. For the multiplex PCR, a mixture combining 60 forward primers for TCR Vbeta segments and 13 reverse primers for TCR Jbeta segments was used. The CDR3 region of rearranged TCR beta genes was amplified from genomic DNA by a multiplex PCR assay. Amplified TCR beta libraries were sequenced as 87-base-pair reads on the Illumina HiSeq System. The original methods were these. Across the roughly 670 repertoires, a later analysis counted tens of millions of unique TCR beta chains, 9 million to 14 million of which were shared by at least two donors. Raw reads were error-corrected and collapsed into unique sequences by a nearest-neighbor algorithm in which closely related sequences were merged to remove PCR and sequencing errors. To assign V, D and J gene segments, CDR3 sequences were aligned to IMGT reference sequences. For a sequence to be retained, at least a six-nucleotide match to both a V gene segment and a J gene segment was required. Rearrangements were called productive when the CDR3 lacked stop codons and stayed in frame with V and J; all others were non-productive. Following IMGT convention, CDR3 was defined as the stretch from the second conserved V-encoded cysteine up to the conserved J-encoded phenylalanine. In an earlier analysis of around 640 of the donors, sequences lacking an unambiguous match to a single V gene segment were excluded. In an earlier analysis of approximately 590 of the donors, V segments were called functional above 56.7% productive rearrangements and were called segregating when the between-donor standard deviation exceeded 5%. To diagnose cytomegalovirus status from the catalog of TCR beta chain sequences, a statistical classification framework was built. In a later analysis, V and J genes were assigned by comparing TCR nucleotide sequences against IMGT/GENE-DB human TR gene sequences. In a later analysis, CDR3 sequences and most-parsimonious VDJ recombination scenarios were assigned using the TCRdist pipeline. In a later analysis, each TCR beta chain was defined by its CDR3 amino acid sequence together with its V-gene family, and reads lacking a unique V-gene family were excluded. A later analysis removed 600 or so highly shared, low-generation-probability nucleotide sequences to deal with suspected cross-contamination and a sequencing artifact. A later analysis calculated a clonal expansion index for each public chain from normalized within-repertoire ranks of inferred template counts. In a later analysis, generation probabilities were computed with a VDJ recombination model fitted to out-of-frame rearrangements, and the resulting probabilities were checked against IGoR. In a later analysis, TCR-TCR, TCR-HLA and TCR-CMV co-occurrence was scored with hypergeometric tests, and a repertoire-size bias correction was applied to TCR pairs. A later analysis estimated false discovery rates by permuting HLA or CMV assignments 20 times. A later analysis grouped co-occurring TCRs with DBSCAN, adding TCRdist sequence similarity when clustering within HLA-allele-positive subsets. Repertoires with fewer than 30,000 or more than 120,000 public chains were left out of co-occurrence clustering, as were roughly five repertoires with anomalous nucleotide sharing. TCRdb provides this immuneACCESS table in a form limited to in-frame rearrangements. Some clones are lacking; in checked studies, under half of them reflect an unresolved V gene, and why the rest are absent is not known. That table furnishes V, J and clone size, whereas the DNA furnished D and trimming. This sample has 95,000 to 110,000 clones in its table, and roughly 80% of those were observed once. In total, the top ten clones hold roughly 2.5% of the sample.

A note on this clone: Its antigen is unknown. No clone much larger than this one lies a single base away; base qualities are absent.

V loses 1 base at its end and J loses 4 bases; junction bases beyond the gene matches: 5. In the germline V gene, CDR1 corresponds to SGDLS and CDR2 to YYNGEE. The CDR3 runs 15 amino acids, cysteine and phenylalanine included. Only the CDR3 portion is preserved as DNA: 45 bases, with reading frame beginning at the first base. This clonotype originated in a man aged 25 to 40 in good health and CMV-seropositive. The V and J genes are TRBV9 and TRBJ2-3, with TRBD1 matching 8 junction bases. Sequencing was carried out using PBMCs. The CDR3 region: CASSVTGGNADTQYF. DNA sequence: TGTGCCAGCAGCGTAACAGGGGGTAACGCAGATACGCAGTATTTT. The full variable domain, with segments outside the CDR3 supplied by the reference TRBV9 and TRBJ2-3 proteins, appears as DSGVTQTPKHLITATGQRVTLRCSPRSGDLSVYWYQQSLDQGLQFLIQYYNGEERAKGNILERFSAQQFPDLHSELNLSSLELGDSALYFCASSVTGGNADTQYFGPGTRLTVL.